Below are 31 T cell receptor beta chains sequenced from a single sample in a study of cytomegalovirus exposure and HLA in healthy donors. Both 60 Vbeta primers and 13 Jbeta primers went into the PCR. Method: immunoSEQ multiplex PCR; TCRdb's copy keeps in-frame clones and lacks some. The data contain 130,000 to 150,000 clones, around a tenth of them singletons. The sample consisted of PBMCs. The source of these receptors is a male donor in good health and CMV-seronegative.

The chain is built from TRBV18 and TRBJ1-5, with D tentatively TRBD1 (5 bases). V lost 3 bases and J 7 bases, leaving 10 bases between the germline ends. Germline V gene sequence: CDR1 KGHSH, CDR2 LQKENI. The CDR3 sequence is 13 residues long. CDR3 in DNA: TGTGCCAGCTCACCCCAGGGTGGGCAGCCCCAGCATTTT. Translating gives CASSPQGGQPQHF.

This clone was found a few times. The chain combines TRBV5-6 with TRBJ2-3; a possible D gene is TRBD2 (6 bases). Trimming took off 2 bases at V and 6 bases at J, with 7 bases between the two ends. Germline V lookup: CDR1 SGHDT, CDR2 YYEEEE. This CDR3 contains 12 residues. The CDR3 nucleotides read TGTGCCAGCAGCTTTGGGGGGGATACGCAGTATTTT. This sequence encodes CASSFGGDTQYF.

The chain employs TRBV30 and TRBJ2-7; possibly TRBD2 for D (5 bases). The V end lost 1 base, the J end lost 0 bases, and 10 bases lay between the germline ends. In germline, CDR1 is GTSNPN, CDR2 SVGIG (reference sequence). This CDR3 comprises 14 residues. The CDR3 sequence is CAWSGLSGSYEQYF. The CDR3 DNA follows: TGTGCCTGGAGTGGACTAAGCGGCTCCTACGAGCAGTACTTC. The complete variable domain, with remaining parts taken from reference TRBV30 and TRBJ2-7, reads SQTIHQWPATLVQPVGSPLSLECTVEGTSNPNLYWYRQAAGRGLQLLFYSVGIGQISSEVPQNLSASRPQDRQFILSSKKLLLSDSGFYLCAWSGLSGSYEQYFGPGTRLTVT.

This clone was seen more than once but under ten times. The chain has TRBV9 and TRBJ2-7; perhaps TRBD1 as D (6 bases). Trimming stripped 4 bases from V and 5 bases from J, with 22 bases between. The CDR3 loop spans 16 amino acids. The germline CDR1 and CDR2 sequences are SGDLS and YYNGEE. The CDR3 loop is CASSTRDTLNRHEQYF. In DNA form, the CDR3 reads TGTGCCAGCAGCACCCGGGACACCCTAAACAGGCACGAGCAGTACTTC.

This chain uses TRBV5-1 with TRBJ1-3, with 9 bases fitting TRBD1. CDR1 is SGHRS, CDR2 YFSETQ, per germline. The CDR3 spans 15 residues. With 5 bases clipped from V and 0 bases from J, the junction kept 3 bases outside the gene matches. The CDR3 loop reads CASSLDRGSGNTIYF. The CDR3 nucleotides read TGCGCCAGCAGTCTGGACAGGGGCTCTGGAAACACCATATATTTT.

This clone was observed a few times. The chain is built from TRBV19 and TRBJ2-3, with D possibly TRBD1 on 5 matching bases. Germline assignment: CDR1 LNHDA and CDR2 SQIVND (reference sequence). This CDR3 region has 13 residues. With 5 bases removed from V and 6 bases from J, the gap between germline ends came to 12 bases. This chain's CDR3 is CASSLGPADTQYF. Written as DNA, the CDR3 is TGTGCCAGTAGTCTGGGGCCGGCGGATACGCAGTATTTT.

This clone turned up a few times. The V and J genes are TRBV9 and TRBJ2-7; 7 positions match TRBD1. Per germline, CDR1 SGDLS and CDR2 YYNGEE. V shed 4 bases, J shed 3 bases, and the junction held 7 bases outside the gene matches. The CDR3 runs to 14 residues. CDR3 DNA: TGTGCCAGCAGCCCGACAGGGAGAAGCTACGAGCAGTACTTC. As protein: CASSPTGRSYEQYF.

Only a few counts were recorded for this clone. This rearrangement joins TRBV5-1 to TRBJ1-2; D not resolved. Germline CDR1 SGHRS, CDR2 YFSETQ. The CDR3 runs to 13 residues. V lost 4 bases and J lost 6, with 13 bases in between. For the CDR3, the DNA is TGCGCCAGCAGCAAGGACGGACTCGATGGCTACACCTTC. This gives the protein CASSKDGLDGYTF.

This clone was seen a handful of times. J is TRBJ1-2 and V is TRBV10-3; D is uncertain. Germline values: CDR1 ENHRY, CDR2 SYGVKD. V was cut by 7 bases and J by 0 bases, with 9 bases left in between. The CDR3 sequence is 13 residues long. Here the CDR3 DNA reads TGTGCCATCACGACTAGAGCTAACTATGGCTACACCTTC. Translating it yields CAITTRANYGYTF.

V is TRBV7-9 and J is TRBJ2-3; 14 bases are shared with TRBD2. J was trimmed by 2 bases and V by 6 bases; bases with no gene match: 4. CDR3 length: 16 residues. Germline CDR1 SEHNR, CDR2 FQNEAQ (reference sequence). The CDR3 reads CASRRGLAGATDTQYF. CDR3 in DNA: TGTGCCAGCAGAAGGGGACTAGCGGGAGCCACAGATACGCAGTATTTT.

V and J are TRBV7-9 and TRBJ2-5; a possible D gene is TRBD2 (7 bases). This CDR3 comprises 16 residues. CDR1 SEHNR and CDR2 FQNEAQ come from the germline V gene (reference sequence). V shed 5 bases and J shed 0 bases, with 16 bases lying between them. The CDR3 reads CASSLPGRGYQETQYF. DNA of the CDR3: TGTGCCAGCAGCCTTCCAGGGAGGGGGTACCAAGAGACCCAGTACTTC.

The J gene is TRBJ1-6, the V gene TRBV7-2; D not resolved. The CDR3 is 12 amino acids. V lost 3 bases, J lost 5 bases, and 2 bases lay in between. Germline assignment: CDR1 SGHTA and CDR2 FQGNSA. CDR3 DNA sequence: TGTGCCAGCAGCTTCGATAATTCACCCCTCCACTTT. It specifies CASSFDNSPLHF.

V gene TRBV6-1 combines with J gene TRBJ2-3; D is possibly TRBD1 (6 bases). This CDR3 is 11 amino acids long. Germline-derived CDR1 and CDR2 are MNHNS and SASEGT. Trimming shortened V by 6 bases and J by 14 bases, and 15 bases separated the two germline ends. The CDR3 nucleotides are TGTGCCAGCAGCCAAACAGGGTGCGGGTATTTT. Its translation is CASSQTGCGYF.

This clone was seen a few times. The chain has TRBV11-2 and TRBJ2-4, with 7 nucleotides matching TRBD1. The V gene end was trimmed by 4 bases and the J gene end by 4 bases; junction bases not matched to a gene: 4. The germline CDR1 and CDR2 sequences are SGHAT and FQNNGV. The CDR3 is 14 residues long. For the CDR3, the DNA is TGTGCCAGCAGCTATCAGGGACAGAAAAACATTCAGTACTTC. It specifies CASSYQGQKNIQYF. The entire variable domain, with the rest obtained from reference TRBV11-2 and TRBJ2-4, is as follows: EAGVAQSPRYKIIEKRQSVAFWCNPISGHATLYWYQQILGQGPKLLIQFQNNGVVDDSQLPKDRFSAERLKGVDSTLKIQPAKLEDSAVYLCASSYQGQKNIQYFGAGTRLSVL.

The gene calls are TRBV7-9 and TRBJ2-2, with D maybe TRBD2 (5 bases). V shed 0 bases and J shed 6 bases, with 11 bases lying between them. CDR3 length equals 15 residues. CDR1 is SEHNR, CDR2 FQNEAQ, per germline (reference sequence). CDR3 sequence: CASSLATVGAGELFF. In DNA form, the CDR3 reads TGTGCCAGCAGCTTAGCCACGGTCGGGGCCGGGGAGCTGTTTTTT.

V gene TRBV10-1 combines with J gene TRBJ1-4, with D possibly TRBD1 on 5 matching bases. The V end was cut by 0 bases, the J end by 0 bases, with 11 bases between. The V gene's germline CDR1 is WNHNN and CDR2 SYGVQD (reference sequence). CDR3 length: 17 amino acids. The CDR3 region has the DNA TGCGCCAGCAGTGAGTCAGGGGAGGCAACAACTAATGAAAAACTGTTTTTT. Residues: CASSESGEATTNEKLFF.

The genes are TRBV5-6 and TRBJ2-7, with 9 positions matching TRBD1. Germline-derived CDR1 and CDR2 are SGHDT and YYEEEE. Trimming at V came to 3 bases and at J to 6 bases, leaving 13 bases not matched to a gene. The CDR3 contains 16 residues. CDR3 coding DNA: TGTGCCAGCAGCTCGCCGGACAGGGGTTTTTCTAGCGAGCAGTACTTC. Encoded protein: CASSSPDRGFSSEQYF.

This clone was counted only a few times. DNA for the CDR3: TGCAGCTTACTACAGGGGGCCACCGGGGAGCTGTTTTTT. This gives the protein CSLLQGATGELFF. The J gene is TRBJ2-2, the V gene TRBV29-1, with TRBD1 matching 9 bases. Germline V lookup: CDR1 SQVTM, CDR2 ANQGSEA. The CDR3 consists of 13 residues. After removal of 8 bases from V and 4 bases from J, the junction contained 5 bases not matched to a gene.

V and J are TRBV2 and TRBJ2-5; D not certain. With the DNA end fitting TRBJ2-7 better, the J assignment may be wrong. CDR3 length: 11 residues. The germline V gene encodes CDR1 SNHLY and CDR2 FYNNEI. The CDR3 loop is CASGQLYEQYF. The CDR3 coding sequence is TGTGCCAGCGGGCAATTATACGAGCAGTACTTC.

CDR3 sequence: CASSRDRGRYEQYF. The CDR3 DNA reads as TGTGCCAGTAGTCGGGACAGGGGTCGTTACGAGCAGTACTTC. The V and J genes are TRBV19 and TRBJ2-7, with TRBD1 identical over 10 bases. This CDR3 spans 14 amino acids. Looked up from germline, CDR1 is LNHDA and CDR2 is SQIVND (reference sequence). Unmatched junction bases numbered 5, after V lost 5 bases and J lost 4 bases.

The rearrangement joins TRBV28 to TRBJ1-3; TRBD1 matches at 7 bases. The germline CDR1 and CDR2 sequences are MDHEN and SYDVKM. J was trimmed by 3 bases and V by 8 bases; bases with no gene match: 10. The CDR3 extends over 15 amino acids. The CDR3 reads CASLTSGGLGNTIYF. The CDR3 bases are TGTGCCAGCCTCACCTCAGGGGGGCTTGGAAACACCATATATTTT.

This clone has just a few counts. The chain has TRBV7-9 and TRBJ2-7, with 8 bases fitting TRBD2. The V and J ends lost 2 bases and 1 base, in that order; junction bases with no gene match: 7. Germline V gives CDR1 SEHNR, CDR2 FQNEAQ (reference sequence). The CDR3 length is 16 residues. The CDR3 loop reads CASSLYSGASSYEQYF. CDR3 nucleotide sequence: TGTGCCAGCAGCTTATATAGCGGGGCTTCATCCTACGAGCAGTACTTC.

The chain couples TRBV7-3 to TRBJ2-7; 7 bases agree with TRBD1. The CDR3 totals 12 residues. J was trimmed by 7 bases and V by 4 bases; bases with no gene match: 4. Germline CDR1 and CDR2: SGHTA and FQGTGA. CDR3 in amino acids: CASSSSGGEQYF. The CDR3 coding sequence is TGTGCCAGCAGCTCTTCAGGGGGAGAGCAGTACTTC.

This clone was observed a handful of times. The V call is TRBV7-8, the J call TRBJ1-5, with a weak D call TRBD1 (5 bases). This CDR3 is 15 amino acids long. The V and J ends lost 5 bases and 6 bases respectively, with 17 bases between them. From germline, CDR1 is SGHVS and CDR2 FQNEAQ. CDR3 sequence (DNA): TGTGCCAGCAGCACCGAGCGGGGCGACGGTCAGCCCCAGCATTTT. Translating gives CASSTERGDGQPQHF.

The chain uses TRBV6-1 and TRBJ1-5, with no clear D. The germline V gene encodes CDR1 MNHNS and CDR2 SASEGT. V dropped 2 bases and J dropped 0 bases, with 11 bases sitting between them. This CDR3 has 16 residues. In nucleotides, the CDR3 is TGTGCCAGCAGTGAATGGGAGCCCTATAGCAATCAGCCCCAGCATTTT. Translating gives CASSEWEPYSNQPQHF.

J is TRBJ2-7 and V is TRBV7-4; the match to TRBD2 covers 7 bases. The CDR3 is 15 amino acids. V trimming: 1 base; J trimming: 7 bases; junction bases outside the gene matches: 10. The V gene's germline CDR1 is SGHVT and CDR2 SQSDAQ. This CDR3 is CASSLGASGLLEQYF. For the CDR3, the DNA is TGTGCCAGCAGCTTAGGTGCTAGCGGATTATTAGAGCAGTACTTC.

In its sample, this clone was seen a few times. This chain links TRBV5-6 with TRBJ2-7; no definite D call. The V gene lost 2 bases and the J gene lost 3 bases, with 9 bases spanning the gap. The V gene's germline CDR1 is SGHDT and CDR2 YYEEEE. The CDR3 sequence is 13 residues long. CDR3 residues: CASSLLQDYEQYF. In DNA form, the CDR3 reads TGTGCCAGCAGCTTACTTCAGGACTACGAGCAGTACTTC.

This clone was detected only a few times. The J gene is TRBJ1-2, the V gene TRBV25-1, with 10 bases that match TRBD1. There are 15 residues in the CDR3. The trim removed 10 bases at V and 4 bases at J, leaving 12 bases unmatched. The germline V gene encodes CDR1 MGHDK and CDR2 SYGVNS. CDR3 amino acids: CATSPGQGMGYGYTF. The CDR3 DNA sequence: TGTGCCACCAGCCCGGGACAGGGGATGGGCTATGGCTACACCTTC.

DNA of the CDR3: TGTGCCAGCATCTCCGGGACTAGCGGGAGCAGAAACAATGAGCAGTTCTTC. As protein: CASISGTSGSRNNEQFF. This sequence joins TRBV28 and TRBJ2-1; 14 positions match TRBD2. Trimming cost V 7 bases and J 5 bases; bases outside gene matches: 10. The CDR3 loop spans 17 amino acids. Germline V gives CDR1 MDHEN, CDR2 SYDVKM.

This clone has a handful of counts. The chain is built from TRBV5-1 and TRBJ2-3; 10 bases line up with TRBD2. Trimming cost V 1 base and J 2 bases; bases outside gene matches: 4. Germline CDR1 and CDR2: SGHRS and YFSETQ. The CDR3 extends over 16 amino acids. The CDR3 spells CASSLYLAGATDTQYF. Written as DNA, the CDR3 is TGCGCCAGCAGCTTGTATCTAGCGGGAGCCACAGATACGCAGTATTTT.

In nucleotides, the CDR3 is TGTGCCAGTAGTATCGGGCAGGGGGTAAACGAGCAGTACTTC. Translating it yields CASSIGQGVNEQYF. V is TRBV19 and J is TRBJ2-7, with 7 positions matching TRBD1. Looked up from germline, CDR1 is LNHDA and CDR2 is SQIVND (reference sequence). The CDR3 loop spans 14 amino acids. Losses at the gene ends were 3 bases for V and 5 bases for J; bases not matched to a gene: 7.